A selection of T cell receptor beta chains follows, all from one sample in a study of human T cells and chemical hapten exposure. A single record per CDR3 protein comes from TCRdb applying MiXCR to the 5' RACE reads. This sample has approximately 140,000 distinct CDR3 sequences; roughly 4% occur once, and the top ten carry 1.2% to 1.5%. The source of these receptors is a female donor in good health. CDR3s include the opening cysteine and the closing phenylalanine or tryptophan. A D gene is named only where the DNA matches it firmly. Clone size is stated in some rows and not others, as once, few, many or a class when expanded.

clone size: many; J gene: TRBJ1-1; CDR3 length: 14; D gene: -; V gene: TRBV20-1; CDR3 DNA: TGCAGTGCCCCAGCTTGGGGACTGAACACTGAAGCTTTCTTT; CDR3 protein: CSAPAWGLNTEAFF
clone size: many; J gene: TRBJ2-5; CDR3 length: 17; D gene: -; V gene: TRBV6-6; CDR3 DNA: TGTGCCAGCAGTTACCCATTCGGGGGTCCGGGGCAAGAGACCCAGTACTTC; CDR3 protein: CASSYPFGGPGQETQYF
clone size: many; J gene: TRBJ1-1; CDR3 length: 15; D gene: TRBD1; V gene: TRBV19; CDR3 DNA: TGTGCCAGTAGTATCTGGACAGGGGCGGACACTGAAGCTTTCTTT; CDR3 protein: CASSIWTGADTEAFF
clone size: many; J gene: TRBJ2-3; CDR3 length: 15; D gene: -; V gene: TRBV6-4; CDR3 DNA: TGTGCCAGCAGTGACTCGGGCGCCCCTGGGGATACGCAGTATTTT; CDR3 protein: CASSDSGAPGDTQYF
clone size: many; J gene: TRBJ2-7; CDR3 length: 16; D gene: TRBD2; V gene: TRBV16; CDR3 DNA: TGTGCCAGCAGCCAAGCCCGGGCGGGGGGCCCGCACGAGCAGTACTTC; CDR3 protein: CASSQARAGGPHEQYF
clone size: few; J gene: TRBJ1-1; CDR3 length: 14; D gene: -; V gene: TRBV5-4; CDR3 DNA: TGTGCCAGCACCCGACAGCCTATGAACACTGAAGCTTTCTTT; CDR3 protein: CASTRQPMNTEAFF
clone size: many; J gene: TRBJ2-2; CDR3 length: 14; D gene: TRBD2; V gene: TRBV6-2/TRBV6-3; CDR3 DNA: TGTGCCAGCGGTTTGGCGGGGGGCACCGGGGAGCTGTTTTTT; CDR3 protein: CASGLAGGTGELFF
clone size: many; J gene: TRBJ2-2; CDR3 length: 13; D gene: -; V gene: TRBV27; CDR3 DNA: TGTGCCAGCAGTTTCCGATTAACCGGGGAGCTGTTTTTT; CDR3 protein: CASSFRLTGELFF
clone size: many; J gene: TRBJ2-5; CDR3 length: 16; D gene: TRBD2; V gene: TRBV5-1; CDR3 DNA: TGCGCCAGCAGTCTGTTGAGCGGGGGGGCGGAAGAGACCCAGTACTTC; CDR3 protein: CASSLLSGGAEETQYF
clone size: many; J gene: TRBJ2-3; CDR3 length: 16; D gene: TRBD1; V gene: TRBV12-3/TRBV12-4; CDR3 DNA: TGTGCCAGCAGGGCGGGACAGGGATATTGGACAGATACGCAGTATTTT; CDR3 protein: CASRAGQGYWTDTQYF
clone size: many; J gene: TRBJ2-3; CDR3 length: 15; D gene: -; V gene: TRBV11-2; CDR3 DNA: TGTGCCAGCAGCTTACTCCAAGGTCATACAGATACGCAGTATTTT; CDR3 protein: CASSLLQGHTDTQYF
clone size: many; J gene: TRBJ2-3; CDR3 length: 15; D gene: TRBD1; V gene: TRBV5-1; CDR3 DNA: TGCGCCAGCAGCCCACCGGACAGGGCTGGAGATACGCAGTATTTT; CDR3 protein: CASSPPDRAGDTQYF
clone size: many; J gene: TRBJ2-7; CDR3 length: 18; D gene: -; V gene: TRBV3-1; CDR3 DNA: TGTGCCAGCAGCCAAGAAGGGGGCGGGGGGCTAAAGACCTACGAGCAGTACTTC; CDR3 protein: CASSQEGGGGLKTYEQYF
clone size: many; J gene: TRBJ2-1; CDR3 length: 15; D gene: -; V gene: TRBV5-5; CDR3 DNA: TGTGCCAGCAGCGCGACGGGACACCTTTTGGATGAGCAGTTCTTC; CDR3 protein: CASSATGHLLDEQFF
clone size: many; J gene: TRBJ2-1; CDR3 length: 11; D gene: -; V gene: TRBV6-2/TRBV6-3; CDR3 DNA: TGTGCCAGCACCCGCGCCGGCGAGCAGTTCTTC; CDR3 protein: CASTRAGEQFF
clone size: -; J gene: TRBJ2-2; CDR3 length: 17; D gene: TRBD1; V gene: TRBV6-5; CDR3 DNA: TGTGCCAGCAGTTACGGGGACAGGGGATCCAACACCGGGGAGCTGTTTTTT; CDR3 protein: CASSYGDRGSNTGELFF
clone size: many; J gene: TRBJ1-4; CDR3 length: 11; D gene: -; V gene: TRBV4-2; CDR3 DNA: TGTGCCAGCAGCCAAGCTGAAAAACTGTTTTTT; CDR3 protein: CASSQAEKLFF
clone size: many; J gene: TRBJ1-5; CDR3 length: 18; D gene: TRBD1; V gene: TRBV5-8; CDR3 DNA: TGTGCCAGCAGCTTGATTCGGGACAGCCACTATAGCAATCAGCCCCAGCATTTT; CDR3 protein: CASSLIRDSHYSNQPQHF
clone size: many; J gene: TRBJ1-6; CDR3 length: 15; D gene: -; V gene: TRBV2; CDR3 DNA: TGTGCCAGCAGTGAGAGGCAGATTCAATACTCACCCCTCCACTTT; CDR3 protein: CASSERQIQYSPLHF
clone size: many; J gene: TRBJ1-4; CDR3 length: 16; D gene: -; V gene: TRBV5-4; CDR3 DNA: TGTGCCAGCAGCTCGCCGGGGGCTGGGATTTCTGAAAAACTGTTTTTT; CDR3 protein: CASSSPGAGISEKLFF
clone size: many; J gene: TRBJ2-7; CDR3 length: 16; D gene: TRBD1; V gene: TRBV4-1; CDR3 DNA: TGCGCCAGCAGCCAAACCAGGACAGGGACGGCCTACGAGCAGTACTTC; CDR3 protein: CASSQTRTGTAYEQYF
clone size: many; J gene: TRBJ2-2; CDR3 length: 12; D gene: -; V gene: TRBV12-3/TRBV12-4; CDR3 DNA: TGTGCCAGCAGCCCCCGGGGCGGGGAGCTGTTTTTT; CDR3 protein: CASSPRGGELFF
clone size: many; J gene: TRBJ1-2; CDR3 length: 13; D gene: -; V gene: TRBV9; CDR3 DNA: TGTGCCAGCAGCGTAGGGGGAAGGTATGGCTACACCTTC; CDR3 protein: CASSVGGRYGYTF
clone size: many; J gene: TRBJ1-6; CDR3 length: 15; D gene: -; V gene: TRBV5-1; CDR3 DNA: TGCGCCAGCAGCCCTTCGGGGAGCTATAATTCACCCCTCCACTTT; CDR3 protein: CASSPSGSYNSPLHF
clone size: -; J gene: TRBJ2-7; CDR3 length: 13; D gene: -; V gene: TRBV5-1; CDR3 DNA: TGCGCCAGCAGCTCCCTAACGGGGGTCGAGCAGTACTTC; CDR3 protein: CASSSLTGVEQYF
clone size: many; J gene: TRBJ1-2; CDR3 length: 12; D gene: -; V gene: TRBV6-2/TRBV6-3; CDR3 DNA: TGTGCCAGCACCGGACGGATCTATGGCTACACCTTC; CDR3 protein: CASTGRIYGYTF
clone size: many; J gene: TRBJ2-1; CDR3 length: 16; D gene: TRBD2; V gene: TRBV29-1; CDR3 DNA: TGCAGCGTTGAACGGGGGACTAGCGGGAGCTACAATGAGCAGTTCTTC; CDR3 protein: CSVERGTSGSYNEQFF
clone size: few; J gene: TRBJ2-1; CDR3 length: 16; D gene: TRBD2; V gene: TRBV20-1; CDR3 DNA: TGCAGTGCTGATTCGCGGGGGGCGGGCTCCTACAATGAGCAGTTCTTC; CDR3 protein: CSADSRGAGSYNEQFF
clone size: many; J gene: TRBJ1-1; CDR3 length: 14; D gene: TRBD1; V gene: TRBV28; CDR3 DNA: TGTGCCAGCACCCCGGGACAGGGGGCTCGTGAAGCTTTCTTT; CDR3 protein: CASTPGQGAREAFF
clone size: many; J gene: TRBJ1-4; CDR3 length: 14; D gene: -; V gene: TRBV20-1; CDR3 DNA: TGCAGTGCTCCCAACAGGGCAGCTAATGAAAAACTGTTTTTT; CDR3 protein: CSAPNRAANEKLFF
clone size: few; J gene: TRBJ2-7; CDR3 length: 17; D gene: TRBD2; V gene: TRBV5-6; CDR3 DNA: TGTGCCAGCAGCTTTTTGGTTCACGCGGGGGGCTCCGGCGGGCAGTACTTC; CDR3 protein: CASSFLVHAGGSGGQYF
clone size: many; J gene: TRBJ1-1; CDR3 length: 13; D gene: TRBD1; V gene: TRBV2; CDR3 DNA: TGTGCCATCTTGGGACAGGACAACACTGAAGCTTTCTTT; CDR3 protein: CAILGQDNTEAFF
clone size: many; J gene: TRBJ1-2; CDR3 length: 17; D gene: TRBD1; V gene: TRBV12-3/TRBV12-4; CDR3 DNA: TGTGCCAGCGATGGGAAGCACGTCCAGGGGGCCTCCTATGGCTACACCTTC; CDR3 protein: CASDGKHVQGASYGYTF
clone size: many; J gene: TRBJ2-1; CDR3 length: 12; D gene: -; V gene: TRBV10-3; CDR3 DNA: TGTGCCATCAGTGAGGTCACGAATGAGCAGTTCTTC; CDR3 protein: CAISEVTNEQFF
clone size: many; J gene: TRBJ1-1; CDR3 length: 15; D gene: TRBD1; V gene: TRBV6-2/TRBV6-3; CDR3 DNA: TGTGCCAGCAGTCAACTCAGGGGGGGTCACACTGAAGCTTTCTTT; CDR3 protein: CASSQLRGGHTEAFF
clone size: many; J gene: TRBJ2-7; CDR3 length: 12; D gene: -; V gene: TRBV5-1; CDR3 DNA: TGCGCCAGCAGCTTGACCCGGGGCGAGCAGTACTTC; CDR3 protein: CASSLTRGEQYF
clone size: many; J gene: TRBJ2-7; CDR3 length: 15; D gene: TRBD2; V gene: TRBV6-5; CDR3 DNA: TGTGCCAGCAGGATTAGCGGGGGGAGCTCCTACGAGCAGTACTTC; CDR3 protein: CASRISGGSSYEQYF
clone size: many; J gene: TRBJ1-2; CDR3 length: 15; D gene: -; V gene: TRBV9; CDR3 DNA: TGTGCCAGCACCAGAGGCAGGACAGCCTTCTTGGGCTACACCTTC; CDR3 protein: CASTRGRTAFLGYTF
clone size: -; J gene: TRBJ2-3; CDR3 length: 14; D gene: -; V gene: TRBV29-1; CDR3 DNA: TGCAGCGCTACTCGGTCGGTGGGCACAGATACGCAGTATTTT; CDR3 protein: CSATRSVGTDTQYF